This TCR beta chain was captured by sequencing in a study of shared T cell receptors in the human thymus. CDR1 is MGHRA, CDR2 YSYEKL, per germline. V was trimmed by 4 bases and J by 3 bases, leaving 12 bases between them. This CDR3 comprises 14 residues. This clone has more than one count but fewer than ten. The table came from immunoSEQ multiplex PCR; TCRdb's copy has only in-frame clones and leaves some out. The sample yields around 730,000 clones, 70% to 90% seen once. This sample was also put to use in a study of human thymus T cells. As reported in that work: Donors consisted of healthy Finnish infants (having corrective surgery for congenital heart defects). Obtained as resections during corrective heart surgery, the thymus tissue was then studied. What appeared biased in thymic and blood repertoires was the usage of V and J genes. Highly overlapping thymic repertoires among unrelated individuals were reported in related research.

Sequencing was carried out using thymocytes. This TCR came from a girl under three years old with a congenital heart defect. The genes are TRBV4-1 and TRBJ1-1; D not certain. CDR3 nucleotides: TGCGCCAGCAGCCGGCCCATGCGGGACACTGAAGCTTTCTTT. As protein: CASSRPMRDTEAFF.